Each of the 22 T cell receptor beta chains below was sequenced from the same sample in a study of CD8 T cells in ankylosing spondylitis. Broader study findings: Apparently characteristic of ankylosing spondylitis blood was a TCR beta motif (under ten highly homologous variants).

TCRdb fed the 5' RACE reads into MiXCR, producing one record per CDR3 protein. The table includes roughly 700,000 distinct CDR3 sequences, around a fifth detected once. Their cognate antigens are unknown. Sample: blood, either unsorted or a sorted T cell fraction (not recorded which). These receptors were taken from a male donor with ankylosing spondylitis.

This clonotype has more than one count but fewer than ten. The rearrangement joins TRBV20-1 to TRBJ1-1, with a tentative D call TRBD1 (6 bases). CDR3 length equals 13 residues. The V gene lost 5 bases and the J gene lost 6 bases, with 16 bases spanning the gap. CDR1 and CDR2 (germline): DFQATT, SNEGSKA (reference sequence). For the CDR3, the DNA is TGCAGTGCTTGGGGGCAGGAAAGGGCTGAAGCTTTCTTT. This sequence encodes CSAWGQERAEAFF.

This clonotype was seen just once. This chain uses TRBV20-1 with TRBJ1-2; 10 bases are shared with TRBD1. The CDR3 is 14 residues long. Per the germline V gene, CDR1 is DFQATT and CDR2 is SNEGSKA (reference sequence). The CDR3 spells CSADPGQGRYGYTF. The DNA of the CDR3 is TGCAGCGCCGATCCGGGACAGGGGCGTTATGGCTACACCTTC.

This clonotype was detected a few times. The chain uses TRBV21-1 and TRBJ1-6; TRBD1 reflects the table's D call only, with no check against the DNA. TRBV21-1 is shown as a pseudogene. The CDR3 covers 13 residues. CDR3 in amino acids: CASCRDPYSPLHF. CDR3 bases: TGTGCCAGCTGCCGGGATCCCTATTCACCCCTCCACTTT.

The chain combines TRBV4-3 with TRBJ2-7; 9 bases are shared with TRBD2. Germline CDR1 reads LGHNA; CDR2 reads YSLEER. CDR3 size: 16 residues. V shed 2 bases and J 3 bases; nucleotides not matched to a gene: 8. The CDR3 DNA follows: TGCGCCAGCAGCCAAAGCTTCCTAGCGGGAAGCTACGAGCAGTACTTC. This gives the protein CASSQSFLAGSYEQYF.

The chain recombines TRBV27 with TRBJ2-7; 7 bases agree with TRBD1. The junction had 9 bases not matched to a gene; V was cut back by 5 bases and J by 5 bases. Germline-derived CDR1 and CDR2 are MNHEY and SMNVEV (reference sequence). The CDR3 contains 14 residues. The CDR3 sequence: CASSTRQGFNEQYF. CDR3 DNA: TGTGCCAGCAGTACACGACAGGGATTCAACGAGCAGTACTTC.

The CDR3 protein is CASRKTGTGELFF. The CDR3 nucleotides read TGCGCCAGCAGGAAGACAGGGACCGGGGAGCTGTTTTTT. The rearrangement uses TRBV5-1 and TRBJ2-2; TRBD1 matches at 7 bases. The CDR3 is made up of 13 amino acids. Germline V CDR1 and CDR2: SGHRS, YFSETQ. The trim removed 5 bases at V and 5 bases at J, leaving 3 bases unmatched.

The chain recombines TRBV19 with TRBJ2-2; TRBD2 matches at 9 bases. The CDR3 has 17 residues. Germline CDR1 is LNHDA and CDR2 is SQIVND (reference sequence). V lost 1 base, J lost 1 base, and 4 bases stayed unmatched. For the CDR3, the DNA is TGTGCCAGTAGTATAGTAATAGCGGGAGTGAACACCGGGGAGCTGTTTTTT. This sequence encodes CASSIVIAGVNTGELFF.

This clonotype was seen at least ten times. The rearrangement uses TRBV5-1 and TRBJ1-2, with TRBD1 identical over 12 bases. Trimming took 4 bases from V and 0 from J; bases not matched to a gene: 7. Germline values: CDR1 SGHRS, CDR2 YFSETQ. The CDR3 contains 17 residues. The CDR3 protein is CASSTRDRGRANYGYTF. CDR3 bases: TGCGCCAGCAGCACCCGGGACAGGGGGCGAGCTAACTATGGCTACACCTTC.

This clonotype was seen a few times. The genes are TRBV15 and TRBJ2-2, with 7 bases fitting TRBD2. This CDR3 region has 16 residues. J was trimmed by 0 bases and V by 3 bases; bases with no gene match: 4. Germline V gives CDR1 LNHNV, CDR2 YYDKDF (reference sequence). CDR3 in amino acids: CATSSRAGANTGELFF. The CDR3 region has the DNA TGTGCCACCAGCAGCCGTGCGGGAGCGAACACCGGGGAGCTGTTTTTT.

The chain has TRBV10-2 and TRBJ1-2; tentative D call: TRBD1 (5 bases). Germline V gene lookup returns CDR1 WSHSY and CDR2 SAAADI. V was clipped by 2 bases and J by 0 bases, with 10 bases between them. There are 15 residues in the CDR3. CDR3 protein: CASSEGTPTNYGYTF. In DNA, the CDR3 is TGCGCCAGCAGTGAGGGGACCCCTACTAACTATGGCTACACCTTC.

V and J are TRBV28 and TRBJ2-2, with D uncertain. CDR1 and CDR2 (germline): MDHEN, SYDVKM. The CDR3 covers 16 residues. Trimming shortened V by 2 bases and J by 0 bases, and 10 bases separated the two germline ends. This CDR3 is CASSLQGGPNTGELFF. The DNA of the CDR3 is TGTGCCAGCAGTTTACAAGGCGGTCCGAACACCGGGGAGCTGTTTTTT.

This chain links TRBV2 with TRBJ2-2; TRBD2 matches 9 bases. The CDR3 extends over 12 amino acids. Germline CDR1 is SNHLY and CDR2 is FYNNEI. Losses at the gene ends were 8 bases for V and 5 bases for J; bases not matched to a gene: 0. The CDR3 DNA follows: TGTGCCAGCCTAGCGGGGACCGGGGAGCTGTTTTTT. Its protein is CASLAGTGELFF.

The chain joins TRBV20-1 to TRBJ2-7, with D unclear. Germline V gene sequence: CDR1 DFQATT, CDR2 SNEGSKA (reference sequence). The CDR3 extends over 13 amino acids. Between the trimmed V and J ends, which lost 6 bases and 2 bases, there was a span of 14 bases. The CDR3 DNA reads TGCAGTGCCGAGAGTGGCGGAACCTACGAGCAGTACTTC. Its translation: CSAESGGTYEQYF.

J is TRBJ2-7 and V is TRBV7-9; D is ambiguous. Trimming removed 1 base at V and 2 bases at J, with 9 bases between. The germline V gene has CDR1 SEHNR and CDR2 FQNEAQ (reference sequence). The CDR3 extends over 14 amino acids. The CDR3 nucleotides read TGTGCCAGCAGCTTAGTTGGCACCGCCTACGAGCAGTACTTC. Protein sequence: CASSLVGTAYEQYF.

The genes are TRBV24-1 and TRBJ2-2; perhaps D is TRBD1 or TRBD2 (5 bases each). The CDR3 spans 17 residues. CDR1 and CDR2 from the germline V gene are KGHDR and SFDVKD. V was cut by 3 bases and J by 4 bases, with 17 bases left in between. CDR3 region: CATSDLSGRTTTGELFF. The CDR3 nucleotides are TGTGCCACCAGTGATCTCTCGGGACGAACCACCACCGGGGAGCTGTTTTTT.

This clonotype was counted between two and nine times. The chain recombines TRBV2 with TRBJ1-6; D not certain. The CDR3 covers 14 residues. Trimming took off 6 bases at V and 7 bases at J, with 13 bases between the two ends. Per the germline V gene, CDR1 is SNHLY and CDR2 is FYNNEI. The CDR3 nucleotides are TGTGCCAGCAGCGTTTCCGGAAACAATTCACCCCTCCACTTT. It is translated as CASSVSGNNSPLHF.

V is TRBV7-9 and J is TRBJ1-4, with D uncertain. Germline loops: CDR1 SEHNR, CDR2 FQNEAQ (reference sequence). The V and J ends lost 5 bases and 2 bases respectively, with 9 bases between them. The CDR3 consists of 14 residues. The CDR3: CASSPTSTNEKLFF. The CDR3 DNA follows: TGTGCCAGCAGCCCCACAAGTACTAATGAAAAACTGTTTTTT.

This clonotype came up a few times. The chain combines TRBV27 with TRBJ1-1, with 7 nucleotides matching TRBD1. V shed 5 bases and J 5 bases; nucleotides not matched to a gene: 5. This CDR3 spans 13 amino acids. Germline loops: CDR1 MNHEY, CDR2 SMNVEV (reference sequence). The DNA for the CDR3 is TGTGCCAGCAGTCTCCTCAGGGGGACTGAAGCTTTCTTT. It is translated as CASSLLRGTEAFF.

This clonotype was counted only a few times. The rearrangement joins TRBV12-3 or TRBV12-4 to TRBJ2-1; TRBD1 aligns across 8 bases. The V and J ends lost 3 bases and 2 bases, in that order; junction bases with no gene match: 9. The CDR3 is 17 residues long. The CDR3 sequence is CASSLIHGQGTYNEQFF. As DNA, the CDR3 is TGTGCCAGCAGTTTGATCCACGGACAGGGTACCTACAATGAGCAGTTCTTC.

V and J are TRBV12-3 or TRBV12-4 and TRBJ1-2, with TRBD1 matching 7 bases. The J segment lost 3 bases and the V segment lost 6 bases, leaving 7 bases of the junction unmatched. The CDR3 extends over 14 amino acids. CDR3 sequence (DNA): TGTGCCAGCAGCCTCCGGACAGGAGACTATGGCTACACCTTC. It translates to CASSLRTGDYGYTF.

The J gene is TRBJ2-3, the V gene TRBV7-9; 7 nucleotides line up with TRBD1. This CDR3 has 15 residues. Unmatched junction bases numbered 5, after V lost 3 bases and J lost 2 bases. Germline values: CDR1 SEHNR, CDR2 FQNEAQ (reference sequence). CDR3 residues: CASSFYRGDTDTQYF. Written as DNA, the CDR3 is TGTGCCAGCAGCTTTTACAGGGGAGACACAGATACGCAGTATTTT. The whole variable domain, remainder taken from reference TRBV7-9 and TRBJ2-3, is DTGVSQNPRHKITKRGQNVTFRCDPISEHNRLYWYRQTLGQGPEFLTYFQNEAQLEKSRLLSDRFSAERPKGSFSTLEIQRTEQGDSAMYLCASSFYRGDTDTQYFGPGTRLTVL.

J is TRBJ1-2 and V is TRBV29-1; D unclear. Trimming pared 4 bases from V and 2 bases from J, leaving 14 bases between. CDR1 is SQVTM, CDR2 ANQGSEA, per germline. This CDR3 is built from 14 residues. The DNA of the CDR3 is TGCAGCGTTGCGGGAGATCGAGCGAACTATGGCTACACCTTC. This encodes CSVAGDRANYGYTF.